Below are 15 T cell receptor beta chains sequenced from a single sample in a study of blood T cell repertoires in COVID-19. Sequencing used immunoSEQ multiplex PCR; TCRdb keeps in-frame clones, though not all of them. This sample carries hundreds of thousands of clones, under 90% of them seen once, and the ten largest clones take 5% to 5.5%. The sample taken for sequencing was PBMCs or T cells enriched from blood (not recorded which). Receptors were obtained from a man aged 55 to 70 who had recovered from COVID-19.

The rearrangement joins TRBV12-5 to TRBJ2-5; perhaps TRBD1 as D (5 bases). Germline assignment: CDR1 LGHNT and CDR2 FRNRAP. V dropped 0 bases and J dropped 3 bases, with 8 bases sitting between them. The CDR3 length is 14 residues. The chain's CDR3 is CASGLVGREETQYF. CDR3 in DNA: TGTGCTAGTGGTTTGGTAGGCAGGGAAGAGACCCAGTACTTC.

The rearrangement joins TRBV4-1 to TRBJ1-2; a possible D gene is TRBD1 (6 bases). V lost 2 bases, J lost 7 bases, and 20 bases lay in between. The length of the CDR3 is 16 residues. CDR1 is MGHRA and CDR2 is YSYEKL in the germline V gene. The CDR3 reads CASSQSTRTGPSGYTF. The CDR3 nucleotides are TGCGCCAGCAGCCAATCAACACGAACAGGGCCGAGTGGCTACACCTTC.

On this clone: One junction end does not reproduce the germline sequence, and a read error may be involved. This chain links TRBV12-3 or TRBV12-4 with TRBJ1-3; 8 bases are shared with TRBD1. The CDR3 extends over 13 amino acids. The CDR3 DNA sequence: TGTGCCAGCAGTCTGGGACAGGCGAACACTATATATTTT. Residues: CASSLGQANTIYF.

The rearrangement uses TRBV3-1 (or the pseudogene TRBV3-2) and TRBJ1-1; D remains ambiguous. The CDR3 loop spans 13 amino acids. The germline V gene encodes CDR1 LGHDT and CDR2 YNNKEL (reference sequence). Trimming pared 4 bases from V and 4 bases from J, leaving 10 bases between. The CDR3 nucleotides read TGTGCCAGCAGCCTACAGAGATTCACTGAAGCTTTCTTT. Translating it yields CASSLQRFTEAFF.

This clone has a handful of counts. This chain uses TRBV27 with TRBJ2-7; D ambiguous. V lost 2 bases to trimming and J lost 3 bases, with 11 bases between them. Germline V gene lookup returns CDR1 MNHEY and CDR2 SMNVEV (reference sequence). The CDR3 has 14 residues. This chain's CDR3 is CASSLGPSLYEQYF. For the CDR3, the DNA is TGTGCCAGCAGTTTAGGCCCATCCCTCTACGAGCAGTACTTC.

The chain couples TRBV6-4 to TRBJ2-3; D perhaps matches TRBD1 (6 bases). There are 15 residues in the CDR3. V was pared by 6 bases and J by 8 bases, with 21 bases between. Germline CDR1 MRHNA, CDR2 SNTAGT. CDR3 bases: TGTGCCAGCAGACCTCAGGGGTATTCCCGAGGTACGCAGTATTTT. Amino acid sequence: CASRPQGYSRGTQYF.

This clone has only a few counts. The J gene is TRBJ2-2, the V gene TRBV27, with TRBD2 matching 8 bases. The V gene end was trimmed by 6 bases and the J gene end by 4 bases; junction bases not matched to a gene: 7. In germline, CDR1 is MNHEY, CDR2 SMNVEV (reference sequence). This CDR3 has 15 amino acids. The CDR3 DNA reads as TGTGCCAGCAGGCCCGGGAGGGCGGGCACCGGGGAGCTGTTTTTT. Its protein product is CASRPGRAGTGELFF.

The chain recombines TRBV6-5 with TRBJ2-1, with D maybe TRBD1 (5 bases). Germline V lookup: CDR1 MNHEY, CDR2 SVGAGI. The germline V and J ends were trimmed by 5 bases and 5 bases, with 13 bases remaining between them. CDR3 size: 14 residues. CDR3 bases: TGTGCCAGCAGTCAGATGCAGGGCAACAATGAGCAGTTCTTC. The encoded protein is CASSQMQGNNEQFF.

This chain connects TRBV6-5 to TRBJ1-1; no firm D call. Per germline, CDR1 MNHEY and CDR2 SVGAGI. The CDR3 is 14 residues long. The V and J ends lost 0 bases and 8 bases respectively, with 13 bases between them. The CDR3 nucleotides read TGTGCCAGCAGTTACTCAGGACTACGGCACGAAGCTTTCTTT. This gives the protein CASSYSGLRHEAFF.

J is TRBJ2-7 and V is TRBV6-4; 8 positions match TRBD2. Losses at the gene ends were 3 bases for V and 3 bases for J; bases not matched to a gene: 1. The CDR3 runs 13 residues. Germline V gene sequence: CDR1 MRHNA, CDR2 SNTAGT. The CDR3 loop reads CASSETSGYEQYF. The CDR3, as DNA: TGTGCCAGCAGTGAAACTAGCGGCTACGAGCAGTACTTC.

This clone was detected only a few times. The genes are TRBV11-3 and TRBJ2-1; TRBD1 might be the D (5 bases). Germline-derived CDR1 and CDR2 are SGHNT and YENEEA. The CDR3 contains 15 residues. V shed 3 bases and J shed 7 bases, with 16 bases lying between them. CDR3 nucleotide sequence: TGTGCCAGCAGCTTGCAGCCAGGGTTTAATAATGAGCAGTTCTTC. The encoded protein is CASSLQPGFNNEQFF.

The V call is TRBV18, the J call TRBJ1-1; 8 positions match TRBD1. After removal of 3 bases from V and 0 bases from J, the junction contained 6 bases not matched to a gene. CDR1 is KGHSH, CDR2 LQKENI, per germline. The CDR3 totals 16 residues. The CDR3: CASSPGTGHMNTEAFF. The CDR3, as DNA: TGTGCCAGCTCACCTGGGACAGGACACATGAACACTGAAGCTTTCTTT.

The chain carries TRBV28 and TRBJ2-1; the D is unclear. Germline V gene data show CDR1 as MDHEN and CDR2 as SYDVKM. The CDR3 contains 12 residues. Trimming pared 1 base from V and 5 bases from J, leaving 3 bases between. CDR3 DNA sequence: TGTGCCAGCAGTTTATCCGACAATGAGCAGTTCTTC. Its protein is CASSLSDNEQFF. Full variable domain (outside the CDR3, taken from reference TRBV28 and TRBJ2-1): DVKVTQSSRYLVKRTGEKVFLECVQDMDHENMFWYRQDPGLGLRLIYFSYDVKMKEKGDIPEGYSVSREKKERFSLILESASTNQTSMYLCASSLSDNEQFFGPGTRLTVL.

The V and J genes are TRBV3-1 (or the pseudogene TRBV3-2) and TRBJ1-2, with a possible D match to TRBD1 (5 bases). This CDR3 has 14 amino acids. The germline gives CDR1 LGHDT, CDR2 YNNKEL (reference sequence). Trimming pared 3 bases from V and 1 base from J, leaving 9 bases between. CDR3 amino acids: CASSHLTVNYGYTF. CDR3 bases: TGTGCCAGCAGCCATCTGACAGTTAACTATGGCTACACCTTC.

The chain's CDR3 is CASSPGTHYEQYF. As DNA, the CDR3 is TGTGCCAGCAGTCCCGGGACACACTACGAGCAGTACTTC. The V call is TRBV12-3 or TRBV12-4, the J call TRBJ2-7, with D possibly being TRBD1 (6 bases). Trimming left V 5 bases short and J 3 bases short, with 11 bases between. The length of the CDR3 is 13 residues.